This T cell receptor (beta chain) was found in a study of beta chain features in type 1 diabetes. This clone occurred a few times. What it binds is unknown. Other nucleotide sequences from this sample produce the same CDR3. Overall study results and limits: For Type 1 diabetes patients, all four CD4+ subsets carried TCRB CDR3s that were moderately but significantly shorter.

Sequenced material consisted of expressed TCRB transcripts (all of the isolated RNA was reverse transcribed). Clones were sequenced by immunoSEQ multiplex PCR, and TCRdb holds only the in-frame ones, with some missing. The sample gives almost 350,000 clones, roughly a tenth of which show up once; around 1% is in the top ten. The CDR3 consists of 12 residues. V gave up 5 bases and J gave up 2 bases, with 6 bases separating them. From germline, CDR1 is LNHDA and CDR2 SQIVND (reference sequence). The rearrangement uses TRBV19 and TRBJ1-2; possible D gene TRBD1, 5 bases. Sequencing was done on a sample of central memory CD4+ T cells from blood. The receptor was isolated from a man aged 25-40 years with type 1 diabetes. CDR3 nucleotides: TGTGCCAGTAGTCGGGACAACTATGGCTACACCTTC. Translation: CASSRDNYGYTF.